This record concerns one TCR beta chain sequence. Antigen: not known. The CDR3 contains 16 residues. Germline trimming cut 2 bases from V and 6 bases from J; bases unmatched to any gene: 10. This entry is derived from a study of T cell responses to AZD1222 COVID-19 vaccine. The wider study: Second doses were pooled across both intervals (about 4 or about 12 weeks). General study results and limits: An increase in Spike-specific TCR breadth and depth was observed after two AZD1222 doses. Along spike, vaccine-associated CD4 TCRs were found throughout, with dominance at 160-218 and 743-854.

Profiled with immunoSEQ multiplex PCR; TCRdb holds only in-frame clones, not every one. Seen here are 110,000 to 150,000 clones, 80% to 90% observed once, and the top ten hold more than 1.5%. The sequencing used peripheral blood, collected on day 0 of AZD1222 vaccination. The chain combines TRBV5-3 with TRBJ2-7, with 11 bases aligning to TRBD2. TRBV5-3 is an ORF, and what it does is uncertain. This TCR derives from an adult in good health. The CDR3 coding sequence is TGTGCCAGAAGCTTCCATATACTAGCGGGGGAGAGCGAGCAGTACTTC. It codes for CARSFHILAGESEQYF.